Following are 21 T cell receptor beta chains from one sample sequenced in a study of human T cells and chemical hapten exposure. The time point is: patch test 1, 2 weeks after DPC sensitization. Treatment indicated: therapeutic diphenylcyclopropenone sensitization with weekly scalp DPC. TCRdb reprocessed the RACE reads with MiXCR, giving one entry per CDR3 protein. The table records roughly 180,000 distinct CDR3 sequences, more than 20% of them present only once. Source: whole blood, taken in connection with sensitization to the hapten diphenylcyclopropenone (DPC). These TCRs come from a woman in her 50s with alopecia areata. Some clones in this sample may be carry-over from other donors' samples.

The V gene is TRBV7-2, the J gene TRBJ2-5; 8 bases are shared with TRBD2. V was pared by 5 bases and J by 4 bases, with 6 bases of the junction left unmatched. Per germline, CDR1 SGHTA and CDR2 FQGNSA. The CDR3 is 14 residues long. In nucleotides, the CDR3 is TGTGCCAGCAGCAGCGGGAGTGTCGGAGAGACCCAGTACTTC. This codes for CASSSGSVGETQYF.

The rearrangement joins TRBV5-8 to TRBJ1-5; 8 positions agree with TRBD1. This CDR3 spans 15 amino acids. The V and J ends lost 4 bases and 1 base, in that order; junction bases with no gene match: 4. CDR1 and CDR2 (germline): SGHTS, YDEGEE. The CDR3, as DNA: TGTGCCAGCAGCAAATGGACAGGGAGCAATCAGCCCCAGCATTTT. Amino acids: CASSKWTGSNQPQHF. The full variable domain, with the rest looked up from reference TRBV5-8 and TRBJ1-5, is EAGVTQSPTHLIKTRGQQATLRCSPISGHTSVYWYQQALGLGLQFLLWYDEGEERNRGNFPPRFSGRQFPNYSSELNVNALELEDSALYLCASSKWTGSNQPQHFGDGTRLSIL.

This clonotype has only a few counts. The rearrangement joins TRBV6-2 or TRBV6-3 to TRBJ1-5; D remains ambiguous. Germline V gives CDR1 MNHEY, CDR2 SVGEGT. The CDR3 spans 14 residues. V gave up 2 bases and J gave up 2 bases, with 7 bases separating them. DNA for the CDR3: TGTGCCAGCAGTTACACCGGGGGCAATCAGCCCCAGCATTTT. Encoded protein: CASSYTGGNQPQHF.

The V call is TRBV7-6, the J call TRBJ2-1; 12 bases agree with TRBD2. From germline, CDR1 is SGHVS and CDR2 FNYEAQ. CDR3 length: 15 amino acids. Trimming took 4 bases from V and 6 from J; bases not matched to a gene: 4. CDR3 coding DNA: TGTGCCAGCAGCTCACTAGCGGGAGGTCCCAATGAGCAGTTCTTC. Translated: CASSSLAGGPNEQFF.

J is TRBJ2-7 and V is TRBV5-1, with D perhaps given as TRBD1 or TRBD2 (5 bases each). The CDR3 runs 14 residues. Trimming left V 7 bases short and J 0 bases short, with 14 bases between. The germline CDR1 and CDR2 sequences are SGHRS and YFSETQ. The CDR3 loop reads CASHRDPRSYEQYF. The CDR3 coding sequence is TGCGCCAGCCACCGGGACCCCCGCTCCTACGAGCAGTACTTC.

The chain links TRBV7-9 to TRBJ2-1, with 8 bases lining up with TRBD2. Germline loops: CDR1 SEHNR, CDR2 FQNEAQ (reference sequence). V trimming: 6 bases; J trimming: 0 bases; junction bases outside the gene matches: 7. This CDR3 spans 16 amino acids. CDR3: CASRSMSGSSYNEQFF. The CDR3 DNA is TGTGCCAGCAGGTCGATGAGCGGGAGCTCCTACAATGAGCAGTTCTTC. Combining the CDR3 with reference TRBV7-9 and TRBJ2-1 gives the whole variable domain DTGVSQNPRHKITKRGQNVTFRCDPISEHNRLYWYRQTLGQGPEFLTYFQNEAQLEKSRLLSDRFSAERPKGSFSTLEIQRTEQGDSAMYLCASRSMSGSSYNEQFFGPGTRLTVL.

This clonotype came up many times. The chain carries TRBV2 and TRBJ1-5; a possible D gene is TRBD1 (5 bases). Per germline, CDR1 SNHLY and CDR2 FYNNEI. The CDR3 length is 14 residues. Deletions cut 6 bases from V and 5 bases from J, with 14 bases between. The CDR3 DNA is TGTGCCAGCAGATGGGCAGGGCAAGATCAGCCCCAGCATTTT. Protein: CASRWAGQDQPQHF.

The chain carries TRBV10-1 and TRBJ2-5; 12 nucleotides align to TRBD2. The CDR3 has 16 amino acids. CDR1 is WNHNN, CDR2 SYGVQD, per germline (reference sequence). Trimming at V came to 5 bases and at J to 0 bases, leaving 4 bases not matched to a gene. CDR3 amino acids: CASSRLAGGNQETQYF. As DNA, the CDR3 is TGCGCCAGCAGTCGGCTAGCGGGAGGGAACCAAGAGACCCAGTACTTC.

The V and J genes are TRBV5-1 and TRBJ2-1, with TRBD2 matching 7 bases. V trimming: 4 bases; J trimming: 0 bases; junction bases outside the gene matches: 10. The CDR3 contains 17 residues. Germline-derived CDR1 and CDR2 are SGHRS and YFSETQ. The CDR3 region is CASSQGLAGSSYNEQFF. The CDR3 nucleotides read TGCGCCAGCAGCCAGGGTTTAGCGGGTAGCTCCTACAATGAGCAGTTCTTC.

The chain combines TRBV7-2 with TRBJ2-2; no clear D. V was clipped by 1 base and J by 6 bases, with 6 bases between them. Per germline, CDR1 SGHTA and CDR2 FQGNSA. There are 13 residues in the CDR3. The CDR3 protein is CASSLVIPGELFF. CDR3 in DNA: TGTGCCAGCAGCTTAGTGATTCCCGGGGAGCTGTTTTTT.

CDR3 DNA: TGTGCCAGCGGGCAGAGGCGGGAGCAGTACTTC. Its protein is CASGQRREQYF. The V and J genes are TRBV7-9 and TRBJ2-7, with D unclear. Per the germline V gene, CDR1 is SEHNR and CDR2 is FQNEAQ (reference sequence). V was clipped by 8 bases and J by 7 bases, with 12 bases between them. The CDR3 length is 11 residues.

The rearrangement links TRBV12-3 or TRBV12-4 to TRBJ1-2, with 10 bases fitting TRBD1. The junction had 11 bases not matched to a gene; V was cut back by 5 bases and J by 5 bases. This CDR3 region has 16 residues. The chain's CDR3 is CASSPTRDRGKYGYTF. The CDR3 DNA is TGTGCCAGCAGTCCGACACGGGACAGGGGAAAATATGGCTACACCTTC.

The rearrangement links TRBV29-1 to TRBJ2-7, with D hard to call. V dropped 1 base and J dropped 1 base, with 14 bases sitting between them. The length of the CDR3 is 15 residues. Germline CDR1 SQVTM, CDR2 ANQGSEA. This CDR3 is CSVEAPDGPSYEQYF. DNA of the CDR3: TGCAGCGTTGAAGCCCCGGACGGTCCTTCCTACGAGCAGTACTTC.

The rearrangement links TRBV10-3 to TRBJ2-1; tentatively, D is TRBD2 (5 bases). Between the trimmed V and J ends, which lost 2 bases and 0 bases, there was a span of 8 bases. The germline gives CDR1 ENHRY, CDR2 SYGVKD. This CDR3 spans 15 amino acids. CDR3 sequence: CAISEVGSSYNEQFF. DNA of the CDR3: TGTGCCATCAGTGAGGTAGGGAGCTCCTACAATGAGCAGTTCTTC.

This sequence joins TRBV2 and TRBJ1-1; D is perhaps TRBD1 (6 bases). Trimming pared 10 bases from V and 4 bases from J, leaving 16 bases between. Germline CDR1 and CDR2: SNHLY and FYNNEI. This CDR3 is 13 amino acids long. The CDR3 bases are TGTGCCAACCGAGGGGGGCACCTCACTGAAGCTTTCTTT. This sequence encodes CANRGGHLTEAFF.

The chain combines TRBV7-2 with TRBJ2-3; TRBD1 matches at 8 bases. Germline-derived CDR1 and CDR2 are SGHTA and FQGNSA. J lost 4 bases, V lost 4 bases, and 4 bases had no gene match. CDR3 length: 14 amino acids. CDR3 protein: CASSSDRVADTQYF. CDR3 sequence (DNA): TGTGCCAGCAGCTCGGACAGGGTGGCAGATACGCAGTATTTT.

This clonotype was counted at least ten times. CDR3 region: CSVRGSYEQYF. CDR3 DNA: TGCAGCGTTCGGGGATCCTACGAGCAGTACTTC. The chain is built from TRBV29-1 and TRBJ2-7; TRBD2 is a possible D gene (5 bases). The CDR3 extends over 11 amino acids. Trimming shortened V by 5 bases and J by 1 base, and 6 bases separated the two germline ends. Germline V gene sequence: CDR1 SQVTM, CDR2 ANQGSEA.

This clonotype was found a few times. V gene TRBV10-3 combines with J gene TRBJ2-3, with 7 bases that match TRBD1. The CDR3 contains 14 residues. With 4 bases clipped from V and 2 bases from J, the junction kept 3 bases outside the gene matches. CDR1 is ENHRY and CDR2 is SYGVKD in the germline V gene. CDR3 amino acids: CAISVDRTTDTQYF. The CDR3 DNA sequence: TGTGCCATCAGTGTGGACAGGACCACAGATACGCAGTATTTT.

This clonotype appeared a few times. The J gene is TRBJ2-2, the V gene TRBV30; D remains unclear. CDR3 length: 12 residues. In germline, CDR1 is GTSNPN, CDR2 SVGIG (reference sequence). Trimming took 4 bases from V and 9 from J, leaving 12 bases between them. This CDR3 reads CAWNRYSRELFF. CDR3 nucleotide sequence: TGTGCCTGGAACCGTTATTCAAGGGAGCTGTTTTTT.

The chain joins TRBV20-1 to TRBJ2-2; 7 bases fit TRBD1. From germline, CDR1 is DFQATT and CDR2 SNEGSKA (reference sequence). V lost 0 bases and J lost 7; bases outside the gene matches: 8. This CDR3 has 15 residues. The CDR3 sequence is CSARDRETGSGELFF. CDR3 coding DNA: TGCAGTGCTAGAGATCGTGAGACAGGGAGCGGGGAGCTGTTTTTT.

In its sample, this clonotype was seen a few times. The chain has TRBV29-1 and TRBJ2-3; 8 bases are shared with TRBD1. From germline, CDR1 is SQVTM and CDR2 ANQGSEA. The CDR3 length is 13 residues. The ends lost 3 bases at V and 4 bases at J; junction bases unmatched: 3. CDR3 bases: TGCAGCGTTGACATACAGGGGGCAGATACGCAGTATTTT. Translation: CSVDIQGADTQYF.